The present T cell receptor beta chain was sequenced within a study of cytomegalovirus exposure and HLA in healthy donors. V shed 4 bases and J shed 3 bases, with 3 bases lying between them. The CDR3 is 11 amino acids. Looked up from germline, CDR1 is SGHTS and CDR2 is YDEGEE. With 60 Vbeta and 13 Jbeta primers, the PCR was carried out. Data came from immunoSEQ multiplex PCR; TCRdb stores just in-frame clones and leaves some out. The profile shows 55,000 to 85,000 clones, 75% to 80% of them singletons. Overall study findings and caveats: The Asian-associated ancestry cluster reportedly had fewer N-insertions than the approximately 630-donor mean in a later analysis.

To note about this clone: Its antigen is as yet unknown.

Source material: PBMCs. The gene calls are TRBV5-8 and TRBJ2-3; the D is unclear. The TCR sequence derives from a man in his late teens or twenties in good health and CMV-seropositive. CDR3 sequence: CASSRTDTQYF. In DNA form, the CDR3 reads TGTGCCAGCAGCCGTACAGATACGCAGTATTTT.